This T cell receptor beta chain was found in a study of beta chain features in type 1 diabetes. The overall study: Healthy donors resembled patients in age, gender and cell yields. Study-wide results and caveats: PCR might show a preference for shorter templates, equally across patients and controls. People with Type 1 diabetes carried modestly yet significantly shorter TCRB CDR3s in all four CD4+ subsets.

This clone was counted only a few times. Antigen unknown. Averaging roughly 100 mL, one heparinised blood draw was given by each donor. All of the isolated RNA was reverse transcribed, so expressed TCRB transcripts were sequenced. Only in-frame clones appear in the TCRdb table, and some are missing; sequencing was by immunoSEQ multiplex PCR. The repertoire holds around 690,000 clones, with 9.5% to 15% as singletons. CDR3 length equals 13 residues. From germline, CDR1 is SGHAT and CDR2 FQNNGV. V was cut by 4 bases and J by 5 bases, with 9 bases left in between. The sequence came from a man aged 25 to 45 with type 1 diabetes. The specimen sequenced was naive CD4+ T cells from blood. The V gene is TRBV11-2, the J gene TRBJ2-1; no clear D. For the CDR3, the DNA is TGTGCCAGCAGCTCAACCGGGCACAATGAGCAGTTCTTC. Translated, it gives CASSSTGHNEQFF. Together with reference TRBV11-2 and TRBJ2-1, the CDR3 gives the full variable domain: EAGVAQSPRYKIIEKRQSVAFWCNPISGHATLYWYQQILGQGPKLLIQFQNNGVVDDSQLPKDRFSAERLKGVDSTLKIQPAKLEDSAVYLCASSSTGHNEQFFGPGTRLTVL.